Following are 30 T cell receptor beta chains from one sample sequenced in a study of blood T cell repertoires in COVID-19. Assay used: immunoSEQ multiplex PCR; TCRdb lists only in-frame clones, some missing. The sample contains some 100,000 clones, 88% of which appear only once. Sample: peripheral blood. The receptors derive from a woman in her 70s with acute or convalescent COVID-19.

The chain carries TRBV4-1 and TRBJ2-7; 7 nucleotides agree with TRBD1. This CDR3 contains 15 residues. V shed 1 base, J shed 0 bases, and the junction held 3 bases outside the gene matches. Germline assignment: CDR1 MGHRA and CDR2 YSYEKL. The CDR3 sequence: CASSQAGTDSYEQYF. CDR3 nucleotides: TGCGCCAGCAGCCAAGCCGGGACAGACTCCTACGAGCAGTACTTC.

This chain connects TRBV3-1 (or the pseudogene TRBV3-2) to TRBJ1-2, with D uncertain. V shed 0 bases and J shed 1 base, with 15 bases lying between them. This CDR3 comprises 17 residues. Germline CDR1 is LGHDT and CDR2 is YNNKEL (reference sequence). The CDR3 spells CASSQDPVRSYNYGYTF. The CDR3, as DNA: TGTGCCAGCAGCCAAGATCCTGTAAGATCCTATAACTATGGCTACACCTTC.

The chain carries TRBV9 and TRBJ1-2; D gene uncertain. The V and J ends lost 0 bases and 0 bases respectively, with 9 bases between them. Germline CDR1 and CDR2: SGDLS and YYNGEE. The CDR3 runs 15 residues. CDR3 residues: CASSVGGYPNYGYTF. The CDR3 DNA is TGTGCCAGCAGCGTAGGCGGCTATCCTAACTATGGCTACACCTTC.

The chain has TRBV7-8 and TRBJ2-3; weak D call: TRBD1 (5 bases). There are 11 residues in the CDR3. Per germline, CDR1 SGHVS and CDR2 FQNEAQ. Trimming took off 5 bases at V and 8 bases at J, with 8 bases between the two ends. This chain's CDR3 is CASSPRGTQYF. In DNA form, the CDR3 reads TGTGCCAGCAGCCCTAGGGGTACGCAGTATTTT.

The V gene is TRBV23-1, the J gene TRBJ2-7, with 9 bases that match TRBD1. TRBV23-1 has ORF status, its function being uncertain. The CDR3 spans 14 residues. Trimming removed 2 bases from V and 4 bases from J; junction bases left unmatched: 3. The CDR3 sequence is CASSQRDRVYEQYF. CDR3 in DNA: TGCGCCAGCAGTCAAAGGGACAGGGTTTACGAGCAGTACTTC.

The rearrangement uses TRBV3-1 (or the pseudogene TRBV3-2) and TRBJ2-1; 7 bases line up with TRBD2. CDR1 LGHDT and CDR2 YNNKEL come from the germline V gene (reference sequence). V lost 3 bases and J lost 2; bases outside the gene matches: 7. This CDR3 region has 16 residues. For the CDR3, the DNA is TGTGCCAGCAGCCACATCGCGGGGGTGCCCTACAATGAGCAGTTCTTC. Encoded protein: CASSHIAGVPYNEQFF.

The rearrangement joins TRBV5-1 to TRBJ1-1; tentatively, D is TRBD1 (5 bases). Germline-derived CDR1 and CDR2 are SGHRS and YFSETQ. The CDR3 runs 16 residues. V dropped 4 bases and J dropped 4 bases, with 20 bases sitting between them. CDR3 amino acids: CASSAGKALGGTEAFF. CDR3 bases: TGCGCCAGCAGCGCGGGGAAAGCGCTCGGGGGCACTGAAGCTTTCTTT.

The chain uses TRBV4-1 and TRBJ1-1; 10 bases are a match to TRBD1. J lost 1 base, V lost 4 bases, and 6 bases had no gene match. Per germline, CDR1 MGHRA and CDR2 YSYEKL. This CDR3 has 16 residues. CDR3 region: CASSRGTGESNTEAFF. The CDR3 DNA reads TGCGCCAGCAGCCGCGGGACAGGGGAATCGAACACTGAAGCTTTCTTT.

The V and J genes are TRBV4-1 and TRBJ2-7, with unresolved D. Germline lookup yields CDR1 MGHRA and CDR2 YSYEKL. V shed 4 bases and J shed 4 bases, with 14 bases lying between them. This CDR3 has 14 residues. As DNA, the CDR3 is TGCGCCAGCAGCCCCGTGGTGAGGAATTACGAGCAGTACTTC. It codes for CASSPVVRNYEQYF.

The chain employs TRBV6-6 and TRBJ1-1; TRBD1 matches 9 bases. The CDR3 totals 14 residues. With 4 bases clipped from V and 1 base from J, the junction kept 1 base outside the gene matches. In germline, CDR1 is MNHNY, CDR2 SVGAGI (reference sequence). This CDR3 is CASSWGQGNTEAFF. CDR3 coding DNA: TGTGCCAGCAGTTGGGGACAGGGGAACACTGAAGCTTTCTTT.

The chain couples TRBV18 to TRBJ1-2; D unresolved. The CDR3 spans 16 residues. The germline CDR1 and CDR2 sequences are KGHSH and LQKENI. The V end lost 0 bases, the J end lost 0 bases, and 11 bases lay between the germline ends. The CDR3 DNA is TGTGCCAGCTCACCACCGTCAACCGTAGCTAACTATGGCTACACCTTC. This sequence encodes CASSPPSTVANYGYTF.

This clone was seen once. V usage is TRBV3-1 (or the pseudogene TRBV3-2) and J usage is TRBJ1-6; D gene uncertain. The CDR3 loop spans 13 amino acids. V lost 1 base and J lost 9, with 7 bases in between. Germline values: CDR1 LGHDT, CDR2 YNNKEL (reference sequence). For the CDR3, the DNA is TGTGCCAGCAGCCAAGCAGAGGTTTCACCCCTCCACTTT. Protein sequence: CASSQAEVSPLHF.

The chain has TRBV19 and TRBJ2-1, with D possibly matching TRBD2 (5 bases). The CDR3 totals 13 residues. V was pared by 7 bases and J by 7 bases, with 14 bases between. Germline loops: CDR1 LNHDA, CDR2 SQIVND (reference sequence). The CDR3 bases are TGTGCCAGTACCCTCGGGGTTGGGAATGAGCAGTTCTTC. As protein: CASTLGVGNEQFF.

This clone has just one count. This chain links TRBV5-1 with TRBJ2-2; a possible D gene is TRBD1 (6 bases). This CDR3 comprises 14 residues. The V end lost 4 bases, the J end lost 1 base, and 8 bases lay between the germline ends. Germline-derived CDR1 and CDR2 are SGHRS and YFSETQ. The CDR3 protein is CASSQGQNTGELFF. The CDR3 coding sequence is TGCGCCAGCAGCCAGGGACAGAACACCGGGGAGCTGTTTTTT.

As for this clone: The junction shows a germline mismatch at one end, possibly a read error. V usage is TRBV5-4 and J usage is TRBJ1-2; D is perhaps TRBD1 (5 bases). Germline assignment: CDR1 SGHNT and CDR2 YYREEE (reference sequence). This CDR3 comprises 14 residues. CDR3 loop: CASSLAAGRTENQF. The DNA of the CDR3 is TGTGCCAGCAGCTTGGCGGCGGGGCGAACCGAGAACCAATTC.

This clone was seen more than once but under ten times. This chain uses TRBV2 with TRBJ1-3; D not resolved. Trimming took 0 bases from V and 4 from J, leaving 13 bases between them. The CDR3 is made up of 16 amino acids. Germline V gives CDR1 SNHLY, CDR2 FYNNEI. The CDR3 loop is CASSEAGSLGGNTIYF. CDR3 nucleotides: TGTGCCAGCAGTGAAGCAGGGAGCCTTGGAGGAAACACCATATATTTT.

This rearrangement joins TRBV6-1 to TRBJ2-7; a weak D match, TRBD1 (5 bases). This CDR3 contains 13 residues. The germline V and J ends were trimmed by 2 bases and 3 bases, with 8 bases remaining between them. Germline V gene sequence: CDR1 MNHNS, CDR2 SASEGT. Written as DNA, the CDR3 is TGTGCCAGCAGTGAACGGCAGGGCTACGAGCAGTACTTC. Residues: CASSERQGYEQYF.

The chain has TRBV5-1 and TRBJ2-2; 8 positions match TRBD2. The CDR3 length is 14 residues. V trimming: 2 bases; J trimming: 7 bases; junction bases outside the gene matches: 4. Germline values: CDR1 SGHRS, CDR2 YFSETQ. CDR3 residues: CASSLQREIGELFF. CDR3 DNA sequence: TGCGCCAGCAGCTTACAGCGGGAGATCGGGGAGCTGTTTTTT.

V gene TRBV5-4 combines with J gene TRBJ2-3, with 9 bases lining up with TRBD2. The germline gives CDR1 SGHNT, CDR2 YYREEE (reference sequence). Trimming cost V 3 bases and J 4 bases; bases outside gene matches: 9. The CDR3 has 16 residues. Here the CDR3 reads CASSSASSGTPDTQYF. The CDR3 DNA follows: TGTGCCAGCAGCTCCGCCTCTAGCGGGACCCCAGATACGCAGTATTTT.

The CDR3 loop is CASSSDRGGPVTQYF. CDR3 nucleotides: TGTGCCAGCAGCTCGGACAGGGGGGGTCCAGTGACCCAGTACTTC. V is TRBV7-9 and J is TRBJ2-5; TRBD1 aligns across 10 bases. This CDR3 is built from 15 residues. Germline V CDR1 and CDR2: SEHNR, FQNEAQ (reference sequence). V lost 4 bases to trimming and J lost 7 bases; unmatched junction nucleotides: 9.

This chain connects TRBV6-6 to TRBJ2-1; 11 bases agree with TRBD1. The CDR3 contains 15 residues. CDR1 is MNHNY, CDR2 SVGAGI, per germline (reference sequence). Trimming at V came to 6 bases and at J to 6 bases, leaving 7 bases not matched to a gene. The CDR3 DNA reads as TGTGCCAGCAGACGCGGACAGGGGGCACGCAATGAGCAGTTCTTC. It yields the protein CASRRGQGARNEQFF.

The genes are TRBV18 and TRBJ2-2, with 8 bases that match TRBD2. The CDR3 is made up of 15 amino acids. In germline, CDR1 is KGHSH, CDR2 LQKENI. V shed 6 bases and J 1 base; nucleotides not matched to a gene: 4. The CDR3 coding sequence is TGTGCCAGCTCCCCCAGCGGGAGGAACACCGGGGAGCTGTTTTTT. It specifies CASSPSGRNTGELFF.

This sequence joins TRBV6-4 and TRBJ2-2; the D is unclear. Germline loops: CDR1 MRHNA, CDR2 SNTAGT. This CDR3 contains 14 residues. Trimming removed 4 bases from V and 3 bases from J, with 9 bases in between. CDR3 DNA: TGTGCCAGCAGTGCGGAGCCATACACCGGGGAGCTGTTTTTT. It yields the protein CASSAEPYTGELFF.

This rearrangement joins TRBV5-1 to TRBJ1-6; tentatively, D is TRBD1 (6 bases). This CDR3 is built from 14 residues. V lost 0 bases, J lost 9 bases, and 10 bases lay in between. Germline CDR1 and CDR2: SGHRS and YFSETQ. The CDR3 loop reads CASSLEAGVSPLHF. The CDR3 DNA is TGCGCCAGCAGCTTGGAGGCAGGGGTTTCACCCCTCCACTTT.

The rearrangement uses TRBV14 and TRBJ2-1; 11 nucleotides match TRBD2. The CDR3 extends over 16 amino acids. The V and J ends lost 1 base and 6 bases, in that order; junction bases with no gene match: 5. Germline V gene lookup returns CDR1 SGHDN and CDR2 FVKESK. CDR3 sequence reads: CASSQVGLADSNEQFF. DNA of the CDR3: TGTGCCAGCAGCCAAGTGGGACTAGCGGATAGCAATGAGCAGTTCTTC. The whole variable domain, filled in from reference TRBV14 and TRBJ2-1, reads EAGVTQFPSHSVIEKGQTVTLRCDPISGHDNLYWYRRVMGKEIKFLLHFVKESKQDESGMPNNRFLAERTGGTYSTLKVQPAELEDSGVYFCASSQVGLADSNEQFFGPGTRLTVL.

There are a few counts of this clone. This sequence joins TRBV11-2 and TRBJ2-2, with TRBD1 matching over 8 bases. V shed 4 bases, J shed 3 bases, and the junction held 7 bases outside the gene matches. The CDR3 consists of 16 residues. Germline loops: CDR1 SGHAT, CDR2 FQNNGV. The CDR3 is CASSSIQGGDTGELFF. DNA of the CDR3: TGTGCCAGCAGCTCAATACAGGGGGGCGACACCGGGGAGCTGTTTTTT.

This chain connects TRBV13 to TRBJ2-7; D might be TRBD1 (6 bases). V was trimmed by 2 bases and J by 4 bases, leaving 9 bases between them. Germline values: CDR1 PRHDT, CDR2 FYEKMQ (reference sequence). The CDR3 runs 13 residues. The CDR3 bases are TGTGCCAGCAGCTTAACAGGGAATTACGAGCAGTACTTC. It is translated as CASSLTGNYEQYF.

This sequence joins TRBV5-4 and TRBJ1-2, with 9 bases identical to TRBD1. The V gene's germline CDR1 is SGHNT and CDR2 YYREEE (reference sequence). This CDR3 contains 15 residues. With V trimmed by 2 bases and J by 5 bases, 7 bases remained unmatched. The CDR3 reads CASSFITQGAYGYTF. CDR3 DNA: TGTGCCAGCAGCTTCATCACACAGGGGGCGTATGGCTACACCTTC.

This chain links TRBV9 with TRBJ2-5; TRBD1 matches at 8 bases. Losses at the gene ends were 0 bases for V and 5 bases for J; bases not matched to a gene: 15. The CDR3 is 18 residues long. Germline V gives CDR1 SGDLS, CDR2 YYNGEE. CDR3 DNA: TGTGCCAGCAGCGTAGCCCCCTCGTCTCCAGGGGGCGCGGAGACCCAGTACTTC. The encoded protein is CASSVAPSSPGGAETQYF.

J is TRBJ2-4 and V is TRBV2; D unresolved. The CDR3 is made up of 12 amino acids. The germline V gene has CDR1 SNHLY and CDR2 FYNNEI. V was shortened by 6 bases and J by 4 bases, with 7 bases between the two germline ends. The CDR3 DNA reads TGTGCCAGCAGGCCAGCGAAAAACATTCAGTACTTC. It translates to CASRPAKNIQYF.